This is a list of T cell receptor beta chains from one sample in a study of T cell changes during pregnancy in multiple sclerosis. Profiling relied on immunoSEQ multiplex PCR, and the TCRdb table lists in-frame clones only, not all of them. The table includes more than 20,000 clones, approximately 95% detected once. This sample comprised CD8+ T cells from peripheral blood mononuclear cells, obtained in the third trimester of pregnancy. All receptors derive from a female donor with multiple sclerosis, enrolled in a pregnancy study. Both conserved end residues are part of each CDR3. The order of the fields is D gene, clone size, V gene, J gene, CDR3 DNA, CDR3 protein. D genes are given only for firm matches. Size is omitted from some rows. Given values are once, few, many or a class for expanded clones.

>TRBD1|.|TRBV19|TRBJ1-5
TGTGCCAGTAGTAACACCGGGACAGGGGGTTTTATGGGTCAGCCCCAGCATTTT
CASSNTGTGGFMGQPQHF
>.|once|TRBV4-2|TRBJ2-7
TGTGCCAGCAGCCAGCAGGGGGGACGGATCTACGAGCAGTACTTC
CASSQQGGRIYEQYF
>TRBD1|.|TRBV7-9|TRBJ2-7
TGTGCCAGCAGCCCTTCGGGACAGCGGAGGTACGAGCAGTACTTC
CASSPSGQRRYEQYF
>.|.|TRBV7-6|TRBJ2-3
TGTGCCAGCAGCTTAGCGGCAGGGGCAGATACGCAGTATTTT
CASSLAAGADTQYF
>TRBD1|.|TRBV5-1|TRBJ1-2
TGCGCCAGCAGCTACACAGGGGGGGACTATGGCTACACCTTC
CASSYTGGDYGYTF
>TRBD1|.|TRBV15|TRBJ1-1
TGTGCCACCAGCCTCCACAGGGGCACTGAAGCTTTCTTT
CATSLHRGTEAFF
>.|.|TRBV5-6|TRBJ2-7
TGTGCCAGCAGCATTGGTGGGGGGGCTCCCTACGAGCAGTACTTC
CASSIGGGAPYEQYF
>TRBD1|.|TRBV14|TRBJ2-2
TGTGCCAGCAGCCAGCCCGGGACAGAGAACACCGGGGAGCTGTTTTTT
CASSQPGTENTGELFF
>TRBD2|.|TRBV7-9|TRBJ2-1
TGTGCCAGCAGGCGGGGGGATGAGCAGTTCTTC
CASRRGDEQFF
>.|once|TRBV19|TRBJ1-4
TGTGCCAGTAGTATACCGGGGAATGAAAAACTGTTTTTT
CASSIPGNEKLFF
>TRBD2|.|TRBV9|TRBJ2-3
TGTGCCAGCAGCGCCGGGACTAGCGATAGCACAGATACGCAGTATTTT
CASSAGTSDSTDTQYF
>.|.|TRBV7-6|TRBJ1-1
TGTGCCAGCAGCTTTATCCGGGACAAGAACACTGAAGCTTTCTTT
CASSFIRDKNTEAFF
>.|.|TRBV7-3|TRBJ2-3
TGTGCCAGCAGCTTAACCAGGGGTCGGGCAGATACGCAGTATTTT
CASSLTRGRADTQYF
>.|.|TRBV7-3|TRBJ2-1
TGTGCCAGCAGCTTAATTCCAACAGGATACAATGAGCAGTTCTTC
CASSLIPTGYNEQFF
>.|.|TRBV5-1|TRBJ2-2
TGCGCCAGCAGCGAGGGACAGAACACCGGGGAGCTGTTTTTT
CASSEGQNTGELFF
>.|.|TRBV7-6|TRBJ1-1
TGTGCCAGCAGCCAAAGTGGGGGACTCACTGAAGCTTTCTTT
CASSQSGGLTEAFF
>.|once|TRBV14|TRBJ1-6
TGTGCCAGCAGCGAAGCTAGTTCACCCCTCCACTTT
CASSEASSPLHF
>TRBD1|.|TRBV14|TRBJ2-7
TGTGCCAGCAGCCAAATTACAGGGGCCTACGAGCAGTACTTC
CASSQITGAYEQYF
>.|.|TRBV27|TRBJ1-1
TGTGCCAGCAGTTTACAGGTTAGGAACACTGAAGCTTTCTTT
CASSLQVRNTEAFF
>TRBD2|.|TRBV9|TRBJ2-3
TGTGCCAGCAGCCCCCCTACTAGCGGGCCTAGCACAGATACGCAGTATTTT
CASSPPTSGPSTDTQYF
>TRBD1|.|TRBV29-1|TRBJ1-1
TGCAGCGCCCCCGTTGGTTGGACAGGGGGCGCGGGGGACACTGAAGCTTTCTTT
CSAPVGWTGGAGDTEAFF
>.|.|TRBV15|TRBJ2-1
TGTGCCACCAGCAGAGATAAGGGCAGGGGCAATGAGCAGTTCTTC
CATSRDKGRGNEQFF
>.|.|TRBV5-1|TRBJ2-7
TGCGCCAGTCGACTAGTCGCTAGTTCCTACGAGCAGTACTTC
CASRLVASSYEQYF
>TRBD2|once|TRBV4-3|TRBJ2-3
TGCGCCAGCAGCCAATTGTTAGCGGGGGGGCCGAATACGCAGTATTTT
CASSQLLAGGPNTQYF
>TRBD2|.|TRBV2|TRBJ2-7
TGTGCCAGCAGCGACCGGACTAGCGGGAGGGCCGGCGAGCAGTACTTC
CASSDRTSGRAGEQYF